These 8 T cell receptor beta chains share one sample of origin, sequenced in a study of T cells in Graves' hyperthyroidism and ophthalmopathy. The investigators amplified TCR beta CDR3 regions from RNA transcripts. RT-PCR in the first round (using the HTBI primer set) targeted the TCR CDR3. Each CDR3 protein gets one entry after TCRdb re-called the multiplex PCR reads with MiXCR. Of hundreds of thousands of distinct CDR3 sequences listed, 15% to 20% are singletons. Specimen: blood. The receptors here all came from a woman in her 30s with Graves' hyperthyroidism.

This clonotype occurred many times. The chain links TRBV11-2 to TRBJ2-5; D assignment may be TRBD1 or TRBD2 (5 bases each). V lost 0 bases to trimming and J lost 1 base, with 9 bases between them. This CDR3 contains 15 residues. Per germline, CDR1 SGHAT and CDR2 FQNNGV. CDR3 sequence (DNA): TGTGCCAGCAGCTTAGATTGGGGGATCCAAGAGACCCAGTACTTC. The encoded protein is CASSLDWGIQETQYF.

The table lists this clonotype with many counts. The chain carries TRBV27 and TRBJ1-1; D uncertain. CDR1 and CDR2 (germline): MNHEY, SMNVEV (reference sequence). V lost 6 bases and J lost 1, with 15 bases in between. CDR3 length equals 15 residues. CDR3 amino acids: CASRNPSRGNTEAFF. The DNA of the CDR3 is TGTGCCAGCAGAAATCCCTCTCGAGGGAACACTGAAGCTTTCTTT.

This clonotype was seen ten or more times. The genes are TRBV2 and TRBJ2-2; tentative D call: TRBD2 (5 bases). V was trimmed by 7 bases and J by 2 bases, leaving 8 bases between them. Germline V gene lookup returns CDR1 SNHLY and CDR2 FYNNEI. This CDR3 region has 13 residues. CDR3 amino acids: CASTADNTGELFF. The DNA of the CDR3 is TGTGCCAGCACAGCGGACAACACCGGGGAGCTGTTTTTT. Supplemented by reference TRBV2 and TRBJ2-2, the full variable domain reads EPEVTQTPSHQVTQMGQEVILRCVPISNHLYFYWYRQILGQKVEFLVSFYNNEISEKSEIFDDQFSVERPDGSNFTLKIRSTKLEDSAMYFCASTADNTGELFFGEGSRLTVL.

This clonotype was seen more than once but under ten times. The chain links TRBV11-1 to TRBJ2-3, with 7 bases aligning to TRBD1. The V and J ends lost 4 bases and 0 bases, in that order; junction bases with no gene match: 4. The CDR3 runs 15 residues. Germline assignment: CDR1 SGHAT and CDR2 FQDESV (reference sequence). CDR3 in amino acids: CASSSWTGSTDTQYF. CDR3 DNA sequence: TGTGCCAGCAGCTCCTGGACAGGTAGCACAGATACGCAGTATTTT. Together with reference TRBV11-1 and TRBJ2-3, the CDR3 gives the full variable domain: EAEVAQSPRYKITEKSQAVAFWCDPISGHATLYWYRQILGQGPELLVQFQDESVVDDSQLPKDRFSAERLKGVDSTLKIQPAELGDSAMYLCASSSWTGSTDTQYFGPGTRLTVL.

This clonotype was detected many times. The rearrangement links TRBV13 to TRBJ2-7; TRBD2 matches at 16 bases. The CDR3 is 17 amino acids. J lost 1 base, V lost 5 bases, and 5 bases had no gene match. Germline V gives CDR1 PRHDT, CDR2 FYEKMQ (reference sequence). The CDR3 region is CASSGTSGRARSYEQYF. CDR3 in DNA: TGTGCCAGCAGCGGGACTAGCGGGAGGGCGAGATCCTACGAGCAGTACTTC. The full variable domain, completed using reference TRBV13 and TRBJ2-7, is AAGVIQSPRHLIKEKRETATLKCYPIPRHDTVYWYQQGPGQDPQFLISFYEKMQSDKGSIPDRFSAQQFSDYHSELNMSSLELGDSALYFCASSGTSGRARSYEQYFGPGTRLTVT.

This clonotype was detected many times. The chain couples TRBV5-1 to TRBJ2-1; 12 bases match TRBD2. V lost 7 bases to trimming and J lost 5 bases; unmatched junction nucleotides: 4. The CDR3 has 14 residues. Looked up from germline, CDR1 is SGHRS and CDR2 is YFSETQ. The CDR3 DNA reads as TGCGCCAGCCAGACTAGCGGGAGACACAATGAGCAGTTCTTC. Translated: CASQTSGRHNEQFF.

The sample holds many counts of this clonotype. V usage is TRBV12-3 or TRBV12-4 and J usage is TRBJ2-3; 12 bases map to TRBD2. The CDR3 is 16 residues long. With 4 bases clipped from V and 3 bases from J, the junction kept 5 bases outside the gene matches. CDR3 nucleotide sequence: TGTGCCAGCAGTTCCCGGACTAGCGGGATGACAGATACGCAGTATTTT. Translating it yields CASSSRTSGMTDTQYF.

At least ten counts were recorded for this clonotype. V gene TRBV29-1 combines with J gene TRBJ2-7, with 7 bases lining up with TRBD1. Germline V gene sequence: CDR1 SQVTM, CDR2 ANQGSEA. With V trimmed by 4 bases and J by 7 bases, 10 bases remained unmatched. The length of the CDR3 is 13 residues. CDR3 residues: CSVGQGLTREQYF. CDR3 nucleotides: TGCAGCGTTGGACAGGGCCTAACCAGGGAGCAGTACTTC.